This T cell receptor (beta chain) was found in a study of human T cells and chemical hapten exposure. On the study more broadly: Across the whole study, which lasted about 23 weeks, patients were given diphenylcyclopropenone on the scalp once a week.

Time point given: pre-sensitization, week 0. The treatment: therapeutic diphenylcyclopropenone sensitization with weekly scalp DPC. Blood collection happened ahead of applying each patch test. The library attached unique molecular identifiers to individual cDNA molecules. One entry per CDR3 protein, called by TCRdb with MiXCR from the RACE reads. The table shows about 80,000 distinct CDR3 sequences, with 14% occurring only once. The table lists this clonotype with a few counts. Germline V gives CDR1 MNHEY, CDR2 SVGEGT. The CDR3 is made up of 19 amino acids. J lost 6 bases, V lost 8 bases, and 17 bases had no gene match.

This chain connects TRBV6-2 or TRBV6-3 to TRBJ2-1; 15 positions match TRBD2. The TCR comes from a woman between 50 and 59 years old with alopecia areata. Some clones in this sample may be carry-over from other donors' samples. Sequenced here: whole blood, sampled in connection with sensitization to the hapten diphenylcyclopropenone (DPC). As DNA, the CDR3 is TGTGCCAGCCTGCACTGGACTAGCGGGAGGGACCGGTCGTCCAATGAGCAGTTCTTC. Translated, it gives CASLHWTSGRDRSSNEQFF.